This T cell receptor (beta chain) was recovered during a study of T cells in Graves' hyperthyroidism and ophthalmopathy. Findings of the study overall: Ophthalmopathy and stable hyperthyroidism were separated by a 13 V-J model. Most thyroid clonotypes expanded above 0.001 were also detected in blood.

In patients aged 18 to 65, hyperthyroidism was newly diagnosed, with duration under 2 months. PBMCs were derived from about 10 ml fresh peripheral blood. Concerning this clonotype itself: Its antigen is not identified.

Authors of the study amplified TCR beta CDR3 regions from RNA transcripts. The primer set for the first-round RT-PCR of the TCR CDR3 was HTBI. Each CDR3 protein is one row after TCRdb ran MiXCR on the multiplex PCR reads. The sample yields about 480,000 distinct CDR3 sequences, approximately 15% seen once. This CDR3 contains 11 residues. Germline V gene lookup returns CDR1 MNHEY and CDR2 SMNVEV (reference sequence). Trimming cost V 3 bases and J 6 bases, with 6 bases left between them. The chain joins TRBV27 to TRBJ2-7; no clear D. The clonotype was recovered from a woman under 30 with Graves' hyperthyroidism. Sequencing used blood. CDR3: CASSFGFEQYF. The CDR3 coding sequence is TGTGCCAGCAGTTTTGGCTTCGAGCAGTACTTC.